This T cell receptor beta chain came from a study of blood T cell repertoires in COVID-19. The CDR3 runs to 15 residues. Germline V gene sequence: CDR1 SGHDT, CDR2 YYEEEE. V trimming: 3 bases; J trimming: 4 bases; junction bases outside the gene matches: 5. TCRdb's table, derived via immunoSEQ multiplex PCR, lists solely in-frame clones and lacks some. The table has a few hundred thousand clones, approximately 84% seen once. The sample taken for sequencing was peripheral blood. This sequence joins TRBV5-6 and TRBJ2-7; 12 nucleotides align to TRBD2. This sequence was found in a man aged 50 or older who had recovered from COVID-19. CDR3 sequence: CASSSGLAGQYEQYF. Here the CDR3 DNA reads TGTGCCAGCAGCTCCGGACTAGCGGGACAGTACGAGCAGTACTTC.